A selection of T cell receptor beta chains follows, all from one sample in a study of T-cell reconstitution after alpha-beta-depleted transplantation in children. Using its own MiXCR run on the PCR reads, TCRdb lists one record per CDR3 protein. The sample has approximately 150,000 distinct CDR3 sequences, 8.5% to 10% seen once. This material consisted of PBMCs, mostly from graft donor cells, taken 180 days after TCRalphabeta/CD19-depleted stem cell transplant. The receptors here all came from a female patient between 2 and 15 years old who had a stem cell transplant for congenital amegakaryocytic thrombocytopenia, so the T cells may come from the graft donor. CDR3s include the opening cysteine and the closing phenylalanine or tryptophan. The order of the fields is V gene, D gene, clone size, J gene, CDR3 protein, CDR3 DNA. D genes are given only for firm matches. Rows may omit the clone size; those that give it use once, few, many or a size class.

v_call: TRBV5-1; d_call: -; clone_size: few; j_call: TRBJ2-3; cdr3_aa: CASSLRVATDTQYF; cdr3_nt: TGCGCCAGCAGCTTGAGGGTGGCAACAGATACGCAGTATTTT
v_call: TRBV28; d_call: -; clone_size: many; j_call: TRBJ2-7; cdr3_aa: CASSLSLRSSYEQYF; cdr3_nt: TGTGCCAGCAGTTTATCTCTGAGGAGCTCCTACGAGCAGTACTTC
v_call: TRBV20-1; d_call: -; clone_size: many; j_call: TRBJ1-4; cdr3_aa: CSALGGAENEKLFF; cdr3_nt: TGCAGTGCCCTGGGTGGGGCTGAAAATGAAAAACTGTTTTTT
v_call: TRBV21-1; d_call: -; clone_size: many; j_call: TRBJ2-1; cdr3_aa: CASSSEGPSYNEQFF; cdr3_nt: TGTGCCAGCAGCAGCGAGGGGCCCTCCTACAATGAGCAGTTCTTC
v_call: TRBV19; d_call: TRBD1; clone_size: few; j_call: TRBJ2-5; cdr3_aa: CASSPPGQGIQETQYF; cdr3_nt: TGTGCCAGTAGTCCGCCCGGACAGGGGATACAAGAGACCCAGTACTTC
v_call: TRBV12-3/TRBV12-4; d_call: -; clone_size: many; j_call: TRBJ2-7; cdr3_aa: CASSLYPSKLSYEQYF; cdr3_nt: TGTGCCAGCAGTTTGTACCCGTCTAAACTCTCCTACGAGCAGTACTTC
v_call: TRBV7-9; d_call: -; clone_size: many; j_call: TRBJ2-3; cdr3_aa: CASSLPGGPSTDTQYF; cdr3_nt: TGTGCCAGCAGCCTACCCGGGGGGCCGAGCACAGATACGCAGTATTTT
v_call: TRBV5-1; d_call: -; clone_size: -; j_call: TRBJ1-4; cdr3_aa: CASSPSPGGGEKLFF; cdr3_nt: TGCGCCAGCAGCCCGAGCCCCGGGGGCGGGGAAAAACTGTTTTTT
v_call: TRBV20-1; d_call: -; clone_size: -; j_call: TRBJ1-5; cdr3_aa: CSARSIRGDNQPQHF; cdr3_nt: TGCAGTGCTAGATCTATCCGGGGGGACAATCAGCCCCAGCATTTT
v_call: TRBV4-2; d_call: TRBD1; clone_size: few; j_call: TRBJ1-2; cdr3_aa: CASSHPDREDGYTF; cdr3_nt: TGTGCCAGCAGCCATCCTGACAGGGAAGATGGCTACACCTTC
v_call: TRBV20-1; d_call: -; clone_size: many; j_call: TRBJ1-6; cdr3_aa: CSARDLRSSYNSPLHF; cdr3_nt: TGCAGTGCTAGAGATTTGCGGAGCTCCTATAATTCACCCCTCCACTTT
v_call: TRBV5-1; d_call: -; clone_size: many; j_call: TRBJ2-2; cdr3_aa: CASSLSPGGDYTGELFF; cdr3_nt: TGCGCCAGCAGCCTCAGCCCCGGGGGCGACTATACCGGGGAGCTGTTTTTT
v_call: TRBV18; d_call: TRBD2; clone_size: many; j_call: TRBJ2-5; cdr3_aa: CASSFNGLAVQTQYF; cdr3_nt: TGTGCCAGCTCATTCAATGGACTAGCGGTTCAGACCCAGTACTTC
v_call: TRBV12-3/TRBV12-4; d_call: -; clone_size: many; j_call: TRBJ2-3; cdr3_aa: CASRPYLGGVGDTQYF; cdr3_nt: TGTGCCAGCAGACCATACCTCGGGGGCGTGGGAGATACGCAGTATTTT
v_call: TRBV18; d_call: -; clone_size: few; j_call: TRBJ1-2; cdr3_aa: CASSRQEGNYGYTF; cdr3_nt: TGTGCCAGCTCCCGACAAGAGGGGAACTATGGCTACACCTTC
v_call: TRBV5-1; d_call: -; clone_size: many; j_call: TRBJ2-7; cdr3_aa: CASRVATGDEQYF; cdr3_nt: TGCGCCAGCAGAGTTGCGACGGGCGACGAGCAGTACTTC
v_call: TRBV12-3/TRBV12-4; d_call: TRBD2; clone_size: many; j_call: TRBJ2-7; cdr3_aa: CASSLTSGNYEQYF; cdr3_nt: TGTGCCAGCAGCCTGACTAGCGGGAACTACGAGCAGTACTTC
v_call: TRBV12-3/TRBV12-4; d_call: TRBD1; clone_size: many; j_call: TRBJ1-2; cdr3_aa: CASSNARQGVYTF; cdr3_nt: TGTGCCAGCAGTAATGCCCGACAGGGCGTCTACACCTTC
v_call: TRBV28; d_call: -; clone_size: many; j_call: TRBJ2-1; cdr3_aa: CASSSAPGRSYNEQFF; cdr3_nt: TGTGCCAGCAGTTCGGCTCCCGGGCGCTCCTACAATGAGCAGTTCTTC
v_call: TRBV7-2; d_call: -; clone_size: few; j_call: TRBJ1-4; cdr3_aa: CASSLRPGEKLFF; cdr3_nt: TGTGCCAGCAGCTTACGACCGGGTGAAAAACTGTTTTTT